This entry lists 10 T cell receptor beta chains sequenced from one sample in a study of response to subunit inactivated influenza vaccine. TCRdb independently ran MiXCR on the RT-PCR reads; one entry per CDR3 protein. The table has roughly 570,000 distinct CDR3 sequences, around 13% seen once. The sample consisted of PBMCs from blood, taken approximately 13 days after vaccination. Receptor source: a man aged 50 to 60 who received an inactivated influenza vaccine.

In this sample, this clonotype turned up a few times. This rearrangement joins TRBV7-8 to TRBJ2-1; 7 nucleotides line up with TRBD1. The V segment lost 5 bases and the J segment 7 bases; nucleotides outside the gene matches: 8. This CDR3 region has 14 residues. Germline loops: CDR1 SGHVS, CDR2 FQNEAQ. CDR3 in amino acids: CASSGSGTDNEQFF. The CDR3, as DNA: TGTGCCAGCAGCGGATCCGGGACAGATAATGAGCAGTTCTTC.

This clonotype was detected many times. V gene TRBV29-1 combines with J gene TRBJ2-5, with D unclear. V was shortened by 4 bases and J by 4 bases, with 7 bases between the two germline ends. Germline assignment: CDR1 SQVTM and CDR2 ANQGSEA. This CDR3 has 11 amino acids. CDR3 in amino acids: CSVGAGETQYF. As DNA, the CDR3 is TGCAGCGTTGGGGCAGGAGAGACCCAGTACTTC. Combining the CDR3 with reference TRBV29-1 and TRBJ2-5 gives the whole variable domain SAVISQKPSRDICQRGTSLTIQCQVDSQVTMMFWYRQQPGQSLTLIATANQGSEATYESGFVIDKFPISRPNLTFSTLTVSNMSPEDSSIYLCSVGAGETQYFGPGTRLLVL.

In its sample, this clonotype was seen a few times. The V call is TRBV10-3, the J call TRBJ2-3; 11 bases are shared with TRBD2. Germline V gene data show CDR1 as ENHRY and CDR2 as SYGVKD. J was trimmed by 4 bases and V by 4 bases; bases with no gene match: 4. This CDR3 spans 15 amino acids. The CDR3 DNA is TGTGCCATCAGTGGAGAGACTAGCGGGGCAGATACGCAGTATTTT. This sequence encodes CAISGETSGADTQYF.

CDR3 coding DNA: TGTGCCAGCAGTGGGCCGGGACAGAACACCGGGGAGCTGTTTTTT. It translates to CASSGPGQNTGELFF. The genes are TRBV25-1 and TRBJ2-2; possibly TRBD1 for D (6 bases). The CDR3 is 15 amino acids. V was shortened by 4 bases and J by 1 base, with 10 bases between the two germline ends. Germline assignment: CDR1 MGHDK and CDR2 SYGVNS.

The J gene is TRBJ1-4, the V gene TRBV20-1, with 8 bases aligning to TRBD1. This CDR3 is 15 amino acids long. The V and J ends lost 6 bases and 7 bases, in that order; junction bases with no gene match: 13. In germline, CDR1 is DFQATT, CDR2 SNEGSKA (reference sequence). CDR3 in DNA: TGCAGTGCCACCCCAGGGGGCCAGGCCGGTGAAAAACTGTTTTTT. Translating it yields CSATPGGQAGEKLFF.

The chain joins TRBV6-1 to TRBJ1-2; no firm D call. Germline V lookup: CDR1 MNHNS, CDR2 SASEGT. CDR3 length: 12 amino acids. V lost 2 bases to trimming and J lost 8 bases, with 9 bases between them. CDR3 loop: CASSEIGWGYTF. In DNA, the CDR3 is TGTGCCAGCAGTGAAATTGGCTGGGGCTACACCTTC.

This clonotype came up a few times. J is TRBJ1-5 and V is TRBV12-3 or TRBV12-4, with D unclear. V lost 3 bases and J 0 bases, leaving 9 bases between the germline ends. The CDR3 is made up of 15 amino acids. CDR3 region: CASSFQWGSNQPQHF. For the CDR3, the DNA is TGTGCCAGCAGTTTTCAGTGGGGTAGCAATCAGCCCCAGCATTTT.

The rearrangement uses TRBV20-1 and TRBJ2-3, with D perhaps matching TRBD2 (5 bases). The germline CDR1 and CDR2 sequences are DFQATT and SNEGSKA (reference sequence). Trimming removed 2 bases from V and 4 bases from J, with 13 bases in between. This CDR3 spans 14 amino acids. The CDR3 bases are TGCAGTGCTAGAAACGGGATTAGGGCAGATACGCAGTATTTT. The encoded protein is CSARNGIRADTQYF.

This clonotype showed up just a few times. The genes are TRBV20-1 and TRBJ2-1; TRBD2 agrees at 7 bases. V lost 4 bases to trimming and J lost 5 bases; unmatched junction nucleotides: 14. In germline, CDR1 is DFQATT, CDR2 SNEGSKA (reference sequence). The CDR3 contains 16 residues. CDR3 sequence reads: CSATQLGTTRNNEQFF. Written as DNA, the CDR3 is TGCAGTGCTACCCAACTCGGGACTACCCGTAACAATGAGCAGTTCTTC.

This clonotype was detected only a few times. This chain joins TRBV5-1 and TRBJ2-7, with 9 bases matching TRBD1. Germline V CDR1 and CDR2: SGHRS, YFSETQ. The V and J ends lost 4 bases and 5 bases, in that order; junction bases with no gene match: 7. The CDR3 runs 14 residues. CDR3 coding DNA: TGCGCCAGCAGCCCGGGACAGGGATGGAACGAGCAGTACTTC. This encodes CASSPGQGWNEQYF. The variable domain in full, with the rest retrieved from reference TRBV5-1 and TRBJ2-7, is KAGVTQTPRYLIKTRGQQVTLSCSPISGHRSVSWYQQTPGQGLQFLFEYFSETQRNKGNFPGRFSGRQFSNSRSEMNVSTLELGDSALYLCASSPGQGWNEQYFGPGTRLTVT.